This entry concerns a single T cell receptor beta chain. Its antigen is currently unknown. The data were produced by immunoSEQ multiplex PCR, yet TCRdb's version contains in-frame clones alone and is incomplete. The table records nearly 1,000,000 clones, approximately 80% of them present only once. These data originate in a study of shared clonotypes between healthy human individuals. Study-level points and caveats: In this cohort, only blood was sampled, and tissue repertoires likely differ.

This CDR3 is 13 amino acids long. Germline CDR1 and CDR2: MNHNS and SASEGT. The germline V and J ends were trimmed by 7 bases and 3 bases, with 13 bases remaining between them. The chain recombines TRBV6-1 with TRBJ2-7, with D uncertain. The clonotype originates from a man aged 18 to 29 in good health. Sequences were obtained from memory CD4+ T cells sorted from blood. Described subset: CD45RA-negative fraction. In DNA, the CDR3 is TGTGCCAGCAAGTATTTTCCCAACTACGAGCAGTACTTC. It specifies CASKYFPNYEQYF.